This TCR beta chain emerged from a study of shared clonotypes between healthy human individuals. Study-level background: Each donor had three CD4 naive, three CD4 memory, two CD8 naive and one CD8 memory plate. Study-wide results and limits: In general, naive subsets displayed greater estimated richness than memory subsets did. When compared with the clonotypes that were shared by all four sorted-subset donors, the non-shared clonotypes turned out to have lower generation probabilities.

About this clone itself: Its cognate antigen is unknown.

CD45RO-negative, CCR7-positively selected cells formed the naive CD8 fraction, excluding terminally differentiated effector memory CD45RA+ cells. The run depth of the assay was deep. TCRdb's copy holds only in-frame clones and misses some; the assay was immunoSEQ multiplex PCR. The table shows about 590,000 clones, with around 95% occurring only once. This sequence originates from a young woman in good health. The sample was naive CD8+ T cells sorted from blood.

Here the CDR3 reads CASSFFGDYMNTEAFF. CDR3 coding DNA: TGTGCCAGCAGTTTTTTTGGGGACTACATGAACACTGAAGCTTTCTTT. V and J are TRBV28 and TRBJ1-1, with D possibly matching TRBD1 (5 bases). The CDR3 consists of 16 residues. The V end was cut by 3 bases, the J end by 0 bases, with 14 bases between. The germline gives CDR1 MDHEN, CDR2 SYDVKM.